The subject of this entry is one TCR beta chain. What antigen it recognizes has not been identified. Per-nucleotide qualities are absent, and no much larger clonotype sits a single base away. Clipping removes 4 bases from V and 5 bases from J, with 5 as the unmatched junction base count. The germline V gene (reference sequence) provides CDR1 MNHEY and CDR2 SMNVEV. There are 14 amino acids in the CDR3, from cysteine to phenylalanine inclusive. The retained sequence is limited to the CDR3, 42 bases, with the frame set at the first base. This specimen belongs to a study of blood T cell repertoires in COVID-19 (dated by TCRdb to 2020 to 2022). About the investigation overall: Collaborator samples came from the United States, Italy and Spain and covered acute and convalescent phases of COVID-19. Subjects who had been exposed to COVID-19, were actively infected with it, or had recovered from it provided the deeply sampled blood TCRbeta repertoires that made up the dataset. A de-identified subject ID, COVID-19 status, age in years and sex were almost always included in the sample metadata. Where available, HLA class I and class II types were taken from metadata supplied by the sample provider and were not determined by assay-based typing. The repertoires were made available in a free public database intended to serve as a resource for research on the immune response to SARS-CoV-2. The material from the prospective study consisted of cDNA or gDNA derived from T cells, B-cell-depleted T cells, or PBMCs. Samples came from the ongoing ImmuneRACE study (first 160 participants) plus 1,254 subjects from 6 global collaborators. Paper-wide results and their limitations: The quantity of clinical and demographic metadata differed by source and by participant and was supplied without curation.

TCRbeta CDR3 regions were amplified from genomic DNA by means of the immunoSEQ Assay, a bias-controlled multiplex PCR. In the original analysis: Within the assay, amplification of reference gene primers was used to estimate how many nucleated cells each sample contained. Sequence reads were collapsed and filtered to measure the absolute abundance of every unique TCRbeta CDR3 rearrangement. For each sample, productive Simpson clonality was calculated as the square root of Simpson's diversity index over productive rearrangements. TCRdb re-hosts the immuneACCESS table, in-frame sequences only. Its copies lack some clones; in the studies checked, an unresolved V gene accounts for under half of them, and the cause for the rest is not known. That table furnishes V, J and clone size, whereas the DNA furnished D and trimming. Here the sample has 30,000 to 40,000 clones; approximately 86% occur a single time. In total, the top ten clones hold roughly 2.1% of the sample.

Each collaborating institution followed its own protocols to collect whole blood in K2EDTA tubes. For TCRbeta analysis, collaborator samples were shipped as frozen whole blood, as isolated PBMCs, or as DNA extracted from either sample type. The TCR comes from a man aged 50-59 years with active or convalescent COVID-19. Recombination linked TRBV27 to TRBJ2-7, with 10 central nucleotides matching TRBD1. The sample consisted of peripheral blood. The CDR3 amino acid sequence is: CASSSRQGAHEQYF. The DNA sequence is TGTGCCAGCAGTTCTAGACAGGGGGCCCACGAGCAGTACTTC.